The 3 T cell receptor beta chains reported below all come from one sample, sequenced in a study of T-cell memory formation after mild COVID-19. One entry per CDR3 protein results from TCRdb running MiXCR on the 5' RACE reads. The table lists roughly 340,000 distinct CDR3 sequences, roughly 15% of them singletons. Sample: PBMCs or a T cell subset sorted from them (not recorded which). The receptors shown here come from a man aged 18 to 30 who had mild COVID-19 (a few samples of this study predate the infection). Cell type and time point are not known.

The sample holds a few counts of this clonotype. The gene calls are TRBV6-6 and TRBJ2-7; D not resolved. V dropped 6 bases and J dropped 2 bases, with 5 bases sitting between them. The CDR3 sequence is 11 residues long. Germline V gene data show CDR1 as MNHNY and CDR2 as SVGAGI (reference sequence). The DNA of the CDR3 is TGTGCCAGCAGGGCAGCCTACGAGCAGTACGTC. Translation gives CASRAAYEQYV.

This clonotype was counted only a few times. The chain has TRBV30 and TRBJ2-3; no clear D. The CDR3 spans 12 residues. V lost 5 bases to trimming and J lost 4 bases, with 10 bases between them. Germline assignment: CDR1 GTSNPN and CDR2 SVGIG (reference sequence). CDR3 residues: CAWSEGSDTQYF. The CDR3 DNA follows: TGTGCCTGGTCGGAAGGATCAGATACGCAGTATTTT.

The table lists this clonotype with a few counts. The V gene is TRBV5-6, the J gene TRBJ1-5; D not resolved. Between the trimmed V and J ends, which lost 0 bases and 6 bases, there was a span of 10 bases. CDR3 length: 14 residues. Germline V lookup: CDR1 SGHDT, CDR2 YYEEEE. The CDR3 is CASSLGGIGQPQHF. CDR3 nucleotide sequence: TGTGCCAGCAGCTTGGGAGGGATAGGTCAGCCCCAGCATTTT.